This T cell receptor beta chain comes out of a study of shared clonotypes between healthy human individuals. Adult donors, all healthy and HIV-negative, had no recent acute infections or vaccinations. The protocol was immunoSEQ multiplex PCR, while the TCRdb copy is restricted to in-frame clones and leaves out a portion. This sample has about 380,000 clones; about 97% occur once, and the top ten carry 0.25% to 0.35%. The sample consisted of memory CD8+ T cells sorted from blood. Sample subset: CD45RO+ cells pooled with CCR7-negative TemRA cells. The sequence was obtained from a man aged 25-40 years in good health.

CDR3 sequence reads: CASSPGTGGYEQYF. DNA for the CDR3: TGTGCCAGCAGCCCCGGGACAGGGGGCTACGAGCAGTACTTC. V is TRBV16 and J is TRBJ2-7; TRBD1 matches 11 bases. V lost 4 bases, J lost 3 bases, and 2 bases stayed unmatched. The CDR3 runs 14 residues. Per the germline V gene, CDR1 is KGHSY and CDR2 is FQNENV.